The present T cell receptor (beta chain) was sequenced within a study of shared clonotypes between healthy human individuals. The study enrolled healthy HIV-negative adults without recent acute infections or vaccinations as donors. Donors comprised only Caucasian adults living in Nashville, Tennessee. Bulk PBMC genomic DNA spanned ten immunoSEQ deep plates. Per the original methods: There were no quality scores in the junction-only immunoSEQ sequences, so filtering differed. Profiling relied on immunoSEQ multiplex PCR, and the TCRdb table lists in-frame clones only, not all of them. V and J calls and clone size are as listed in that table; D and trimming were resolved from the DNA. Of fewer than 650,000 clones listed, 76% are singletons. V lost 0 bases, J lost 3 bases, and 2 bases stayed unmatched. The CDR3 spans 14 residues. Germline values: CDR1 SGDLS, CDR2 YYNGEE.

The sample taken for sequencing was PBMCs. The V call is TRBV9, the J call TRBJ2-7, with 8 bases that match TRBD2. This clonotype was sampled from a middle-aged woman in good health. Some clones in this sample may be carry-over from other donors' samples. CDR3 sequence reads: CASSVGTSIYEQYF. In DNA, the CDR3 is TGTGCCAGCAGCGTAGGGACTAGCATCTACGAGCAGTACTTC.